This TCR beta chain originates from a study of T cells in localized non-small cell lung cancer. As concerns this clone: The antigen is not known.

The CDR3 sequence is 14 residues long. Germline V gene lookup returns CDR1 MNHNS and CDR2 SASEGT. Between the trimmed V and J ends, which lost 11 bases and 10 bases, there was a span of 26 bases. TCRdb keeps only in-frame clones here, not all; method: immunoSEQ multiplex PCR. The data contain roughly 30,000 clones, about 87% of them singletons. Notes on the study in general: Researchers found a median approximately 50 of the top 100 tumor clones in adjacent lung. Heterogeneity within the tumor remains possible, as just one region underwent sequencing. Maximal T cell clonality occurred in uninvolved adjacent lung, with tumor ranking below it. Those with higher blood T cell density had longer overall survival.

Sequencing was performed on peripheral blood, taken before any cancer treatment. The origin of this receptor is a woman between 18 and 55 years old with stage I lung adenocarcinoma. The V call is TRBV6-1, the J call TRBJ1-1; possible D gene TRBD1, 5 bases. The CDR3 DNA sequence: TGTGCCGCCCAAAGGGGTGGGACCTTGACGGCAGCTTTCTTT. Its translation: CAAQRGGTLTAAFF.